This T cell receptor beta chain is drawn from a study of cytotoxic CD8 clonotypes in ibrutinib-treated CLL. Study-level information: The average sample held approximately 260,000 productive templates and 94,082 productive rearrangements. Study-level points and caveats: Sustained-remission and progressing patients' sampling times differed.

Sequencing used immunoSEQ multiplex PCR; TCRdb keeps in-frame clones, though not all of them. The table lists roughly 220,000 clones, 70% to 75% of them singletons, with roughly 5.9% in the top ten. About this clone: Its antigen remains unidentified.

The CDR3 contains 15 residues. Germline V gene data show CDR1 as MDHEN and CDR2 as SYDVKM. V gave up 2 bases and J gave up 2 bases, with 12 bases separating them. The origin of this receptor is a human donor with chronic lymphocytic leukemia. The specimen comprised PBMCs, sampled after 12 months of ibrutinib treatment. This chain uses TRBV28 with TRBJ1-2, with D perhaps matching TRBD1 (5 bases). The CDR3 loop reads CASSLGTEVNYGYTF. The CDR3 nucleotides read TGTGCCAGCAGTTTAGGGACTGAAGTCAACTATGGCTACACCTTC.